The following is a TCR beta chain sequence with its context. This entry belongs to a study of blood T cells in healthy people across ages. V was trimmed by 3 bases and J by 6 bases, leaving 10 bases between them. From germline, CDR1 is SGHTA and CDR2 FQGNSA. This CDR3 contains 13 residues. A second roughly 6 to 11 cycle PCR used barcoded and J-beta primers. Per sample, CDR3-containing paired-end reads numbered at least 2.5 million. TCRdb reanalysed the 5' RACE reads using MiXCR and keeps one entry per CDR3 protein. Of over 1,300,000 distinct CDR3 sequences in the sample, 55% to 75% were seen once. This clonotype was sampled from a man younger than 30 in good health. The chain carries TRBV7-2 and TRBJ2-3; D gene ambiguous. What was sequenced was blood. As DNA, the CDR3 is TGTGCCAGCAGCTTCCGGGTACGTGATACGCAGTATTTT. Translated: CASSFRVRDTQYF.